The rows below give T cell receptor beta chains drawn from one sample of a study of beta chain features in type 1 diabetes. Clones were sequenced by immunoSEQ multiplex PCR, and TCRdb holds only the in-frame ones, with some missing. The sample shows 450,000 to 550,000 clones, over 25% of them seen only once. Sequences were obtained from naive CD4+ T cells from blood. Receptors originate from a young man in good health. Each CDR3 is given with its conserved first and last residue. A D gene is named only where the DNA matches it firmly. The size of a clone is reported for some rows only, either as once, few or many, or as a class for expanded clones.

D	V	size	J	DNA	CDR3
TRBD2	TRBV4-1	-	TRBJ2-1	TGCGCCAGCAGCCAAGTCTCTGGCGCGGGAGGGTATAATGAGCAGTTCTTC	CASSQVSGAGGYNEQFF
TRBD2	TRBV30	-	TRBJ2-1	TGTGCCTGGAGGGGGACTAGTTCTGGTGAGCAGTTCTTC	CAWRGTSSGEQFF
-	TRBV19	few	TRBJ2-5	TGTGCCAGTAGTATTATTGGAGAGACCCAGTACTTC	CASSIIGETQYF
TRBD1	TRBV11-2	-	TRBJ2-7	TGTGCCAGCAGCTCCCGGGACAGGGGGGTTCTCGAGCAGTACTTC	CASSSRDRGVLEQYF
-	TRBV18	-	TRBJ2-6	TGTGCCAGCTCCCCAGGGCTAGGAGGGGCCAACGTCCTGACTTTC	CASSPGLGGANVLTF
-	TRBV20-1	-	TRBJ2-7	TGCAGTGCTTGGGAGGCTTACGAGCAGTACTTC	CSAWEAYEQYF
-	TRBV18	-	TRBJ2-1	TGTGCCAGCTCACCAGGCCAGGGGAGCTCCTACAATGAGCAGTTCTTC	CASSPGQGSSYNEQFF
TRBD1	TRBV7-2	few	TRBJ2-5	TGTGCCAGCAGCTTACGTCCAGCGGGACAGGGGAAAGAGACCCAGTACTTC	CASSLRPAGQGKETQYF
-	TRBV7-9	-	TRBJ1-2	TGTGCCAGCAGGGGTTATGGCTACACCTTC	CASRGYGYTF
TRBD1	TRBV6-6	few	TRBJ2-5	TGTGCCAGCAGCTACAGGGGGCGTTGGGAGACCCAGTACTTC	CASSYRGRWETQYF
-	TRBV12-5	-	TRBJ1-3	TGTGCTAGTGGTTTGGTCCCTGGAAACACCATATATTTT	CASGLVPGNTIYF
TRBD1	TRBV27	-	TRBJ2-7	TGTGCCAGCAGTAGAACCGGGACAGGGCCCTACGAGCAGTACTTC	CASSRTGTGPYEQYF
-	TRBV7-2	few	TRBJ2-7	TGTGCCAGCAGCTTAGTAGGCAGCTCCTACGAGCAGTACTTC	CASSLVGSSYEQYF
TRBD2	TRBV28	-	TRBJ2-3	TGTGCCGCGACACTAGCGGGAGGGCCGCGGGATACGCAGTATTTT	CAATLAGGPRDTQYF
-	TRBV10-3	few	TRBJ1-1	TGTGCCATCAGTGAGTCAGGGCGCTACACTGAAGCTTTCTTT	CAISESGRYTEAFF
-	TRBV4-3	-	TRBJ2-7	TGCGCCAGCAGCCAAGAATCTGGGTTAAACCAGTACTTC	CASSQESGLNQYF
-	TRBV15	few	TRBJ2-5	TGTGCCACCAGCAGGTCAAGGTCGGGTCCACAAGAGACCCAGTACTTC	CATSRSRSGPQETQYF
-	TRBV19	once	TRBJ2-1	TGTGCCAGTCGGACTACCGTCTACAATGAGCAGTTCTTC	CASRTTVYNEQFF
-	TRBV5-6	-	TRBJ2-1	TGTGCCAGCAGCACCGGGACACTTCATGAGCAGTTCTTC	CASSTGTLHEQFF
TRBD1	TRBV5-4	-	TRBJ2-7	TGTGCCAGCAGCTTGGGGACAGGGAACTACGAGCAGTACTTC	CASSLGTGNYEQYF
TRBD2	TRBV28	-	TRBJ2-1	TGTGCCAGCAGTTTAGCTAGCGGGAGCTACAATGAGCAGTTCTTC	CASSLASGSYNEQFF
-	TRBV4-2	-	TRBJ1-2	TGTGCCAGCAGCCGCGCAGGGAGCTTGAACTATGGCTACACCTTC	CASSRAGSLNYGYTF
TRBD1	TRBV4-1	-	TRBJ2-7	TGCGCCGGCAGGACGACAGGGGGCCGCGGAAGCGAGCAGTACTTC	CAGRTTGGRGSEQYF
-	TRBV7-3	-	TRBJ2-2	TGTGCCAGCAGCCAGAGCCCAGCGGAAACCGGGGAGCTGTTTTTT	CASSQSPAETGELFF
TRBD1	TRBV7-9	-	TRBJ2-7	TGTGCCAGCAGCCGTACGGGACAGACAAACTACGAGCAGTACTTC	CASSRTGQTNYEQYF
TRBD2	TRBV9	-	TRBJ2-1	TGTGCCAGCAGCGTTGTGGGACTAGCGGTTAACAATGAGCAGTTCTTC	CASSVVGLAVNNEQFF
TRBD1	TRBV5-1	few	TRBJ2-7	TGCGCCAGCAGCACACAGGGGGCGTCCTACGAGCAGTACTTC	CASSTQGASYEQYF
TRBD1	TRBV7-7	-	TRBJ2-5	TGTGCTAGCAGCCCGGACAGGGGGCGCGGGGAGACCCAGTACTTC	CASSPDRGRGETQYF
-	TRBV29-1	-	TRBJ2-3	TGCAGCGTTGATTCCCGGGCGGCAGATACGCAGTATTTT	CSVDSRAADTQYF
TRBD1	TRBV18	-	TRBJ2-7	TGTGCCAGCTCACTTACGACAGGGGGAATCTACGAGCAGTACTTC	CASSLTTGGIYEQYF
TRBD2	TRBV28	few	TRBJ2-7	TGTGCCAGCAGCGGACCCCGAACGGGACTAGCTTCCTACGAGCAGTACTTC	CASSGPRTGLASYEQYF
-	TRBV7-2	-	TRBJ2-2	TGTGCCAGCAGCACCGACAGGAACACCGGGGAGCTGTTTTTT	CASSTDRNTGELFF
-	TRBV30	-	TRBJ1-1	TGTGCCTGGAGTCGGTCGAGAGGGAGGACTGAAGCTTTCTTT	CAWSRSRGRTEAFF
TRBD1	TRBV6-1	-	TRBJ2-5	TGTGCCAGCAGTGAGGACAGGATCCAAGAGACCCAGTACTTC	CASSEDRIQETQYF
TRBD2	TRBV25-1	few	TRBJ2-7	TGTGCCAGCAGAGAGCGGGAGAATCCGTACGAGCAGTACTTC	CASRERENPYEQYF
-	TRBV4-1	-	TRBJ2-5	TGCGCCAGCAGCCAAGGGCAGGGCGATTGGGAGACCCAGTACTTC	CASSQGQGDWETQYF
TRBD1	TRBV11-2	few	TRBJ2-4	TGTGCCAGCAGCCTCCACCGGACAGGGAAAAACATTCAGTACTTC	CASSLHRTGKNIQYF
TRBD1	TRBV29-1	few	TRBJ2-7	TGCAGCGTTGTGAAGACAGGGGGTTACGAGCAGTACTTC	CSVVKTGGYEQYF